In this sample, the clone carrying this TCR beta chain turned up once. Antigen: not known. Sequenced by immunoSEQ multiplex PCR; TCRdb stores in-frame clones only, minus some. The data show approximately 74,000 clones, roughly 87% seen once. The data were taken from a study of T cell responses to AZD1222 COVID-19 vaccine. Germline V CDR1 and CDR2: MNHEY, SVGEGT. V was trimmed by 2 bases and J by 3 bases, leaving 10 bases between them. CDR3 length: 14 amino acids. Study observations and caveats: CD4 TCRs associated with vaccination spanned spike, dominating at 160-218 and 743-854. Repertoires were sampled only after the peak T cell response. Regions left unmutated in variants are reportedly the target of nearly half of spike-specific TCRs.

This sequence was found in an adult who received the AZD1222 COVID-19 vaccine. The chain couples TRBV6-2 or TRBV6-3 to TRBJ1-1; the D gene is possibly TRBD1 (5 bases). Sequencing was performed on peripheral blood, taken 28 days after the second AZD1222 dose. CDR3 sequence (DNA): TGTGCCAGCAGTTACAGGCAGGGTCACACTGAAGCTTTCTTT. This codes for CASSYRQGHTEAFF.